The rows below give T cell receptor beta chains drawn from one sample of a study of shared clonotypes between healthy human individuals. Assay: immunoSEQ multiplex PCR; the TCRdb copy retains only in-frame clones and omits some. This repertoire shows some 1 million clones, about 75% found once; its top ten account for roughly 1.4%. The sequenced sample consisted of memory CD4+ T cells sorted from blood. The origin of the receptors is a man between 18 and 35 years old in good health. CDR3s include the opening cysteine and the closing phenylalanine or tryptophan. The order of the fields is D gene, V gene, clone size, J gene, CDR3 protein, CDR3 DNA. D genes are given only for firm matches. Rows may omit the clone size; those that give it use once, few, many or a size class.

D gene: .
V gene: TRBV29-1
clone size: .
J gene: TRBJ2-2
CDR3 protein: CSVEALNTGELFF
CDR3 DNA: TGCAGCGTTGAAGCACTTAACACCGGGGAGCTGTTTTTT

D gene: TRBD2
V gene: TRBV5-1
clone size: .
J gene: TRBJ2-7
CDR3 protein: CASRTSGGTYEQYF
CDR3 DNA: TGCGCCAGCAGGACTAGCGGGGGGACCTACGAGCAGTACTTC

D gene: TRBD1
V gene: TRBV5-1
clone size: .
J gene: TRBJ2-5
CDR3 protein: CASSSGTGGMETQYF
CDR3 DNA: TGCGCCAGCAGCTCCGGGACAGGGGGAATGGAGACCCAGTACTTC

D gene: TRBD1
V gene: TRBV19
clone size: few
J gene: TRBJ1-4
CDR3 protein: CASSSHRGTGEKLFF
CDR3 DNA: TGTGCCAGTAGTAGCCACAGGGGAACGGGTGAAAAACTGTTTTTT

D gene: .
V gene: TRBV19
clone size: .
J gene: TRBJ1-1
CDR3 protein: CASSETGGTEAFF
CDR3 DNA: TGTGCCAGTAGTGAAACAGGAGGCACTGAAGCTTTCTTT

D gene: .
V gene: TRBV2
clone size: .
J gene: TRBJ2-7
CDR3 protein: CASKGGGSYEQYF
CDR3 DNA: TGTGCCAGCAAGGGGGGAGGATCCTACGAGCAGTACTTC

D gene: TRBD1
V gene: TRBV9
clone size: .
J gene: TRBJ2-5
CDR3 protein: CASSVGQLATQYF
CDR3 DNA: TGTGCCAGCAGCGTGGGACAGCTAGCGACCCAGTACTTC

D gene: .
V gene: TRBV5-1
clone size: .
J gene: TRBJ2-1
CDR3 protein: CASSPGTPKEQFF
CDR3 DNA: TGCGCCAGCAGCCCCGGGACTCCCAAAGAGCAGTTCTTC

D gene: .
V gene: TRBV5-5
clone size: .
J gene: TRBJ1-5
CDR3 protein: CASSFGGRGNNQPQHF
CDR3 DNA: TGTGCCAGCAGCTTTGGGGGTCGCGGTAACAATCAGCCCCAGCATTTT

D gene: .
V gene: TRBV30
clone size: .
J gene: TRBJ1-4
CDR3 protein: CACDSDPNEKLFF
CDR3 DNA: TGTGCCTGTGACAGCGATCCTAATGAAAAACTGTTTTTT

D gene: TRBD2
V gene: TRBV7-8
clone size: once
J gene: TRBJ2-2
CDR3 protein: CASSWRGLAGTNTGELFF
CDR3 DNA: TGTGCCAGCAGCTGGAGGGGACTAGCGGGAACGAACACCGGGGAGCTGTTTTTT

D gene: TRBD1
V gene: TRBV5-1
clone size: .
J gene: TRBJ1-3
CDR3 protein: CASRGQASSGNTIYF
CDR3 DNA: TGCGCCAGCAGGGGACAGGCCAGCTCTGGAAACACCATATATTTT

D gene: TRBD2
V gene: TRBV6-6
clone size: .
J gene: TRBJ2-1
CDR3 protein: CASTRGGHYNEQFF
CDR3 DNA: TGTGCCAGCACCCGGGGGGGCCACTACAATGAGCAGTTCTTC

D gene: .
V gene: TRBV5-1
clone size: .
J gene: TRBJ2-1
CDR3 protein: CASSLEWDEQFF
CDR3 DNA: TGCGCCAGCAGCTTGGAGTGGGATGAGCAGTTCTTC

D gene: .
V gene: TRBV7-8
clone size: .
J gene: TRBJ1-1
CDR3 protein: CASSLVGSLTEAFF
CDR3 DNA: TGTGCCAGCAGCTTAGTTGGCAGTTTGACTGAAGCTTTCTTT

D gene: .
V gene: TRBV7-8
clone size: .
J gene: TRBJ1-2
CDR3 protein: CASSLATTGYGYTF
CDR3 DNA: TGTGCCAGCAGCTTAGCGACCACAGGCTATGGCTACACCTTC

D gene: .
V gene: TRBV6-1
clone size: .
J gene: TRBJ1-5
CDR3 protein: CASTQEFSNQPQHF
CDR3 DNA: TGTGCCAGCACCCAGGAGTTTAGCAATCAGCCCCAGCATTTT

D gene: .
V gene: TRBV11-3
clone size: .
J gene: TRBJ1-3
CDR3 protein: CASSSGAPSGNTIYF
CDR3 DNA: TGTGCCAGCAGCTCCGGGGCCCCGTCTGGAAACACCATATATTTT

D gene: TRBD1
V gene: TRBV30
clone size: .
J gene: TRBJ2-3
CDR3 protein: CAWSGGQGSTDTQYF
CDR3 DNA: TGTGCCTGGAGTGGCGGACAGGGGAGCACAGATACGCAGTATTTT

D gene: .
V gene: TRBV7-9
clone size: .
J gene: TRBJ1-6
CDR3 protein: CASSLGQINSPLHF
CDR3 DNA: TGTGCCAGCAGCTTAGGACAGATCAATTCACCCCTCCACTTT

D gene: .
V gene: TRBV5-4
clone size: .
J gene: TRBJ2-1
CDR3 protein: CASSRGGRAFNNEQFF
CDR3 DNA: TGTGCCAGCAGCCGGGGAGGTCGAGCGTTTAACAATGAGCAGTTCTTC

D gene: .
V gene: TRBV5-1
clone size: .
J gene: TRBJ2-7
CDR3 protein: CASSLGQGPAYEQYF
CDR3 DNA: TGCGCCAGCAGCTTGGGTCAGGGCCCCGCCTACGAGCAGTACTTC

D gene: .
V gene: TRBV5-1
clone size: .
J gene: TRBJ2-3
CDR3 protein: CASFPAAGTTDTQYF
CDR3 DNA: TGCGCCAGCTTCCCGGCGGCAGGGACCACAGATACGCAGTATTTT

D gene: .
V gene: TRBV4-1
clone size: .
J gene: TRBJ1-3
CDR3 protein: CASSQATAAYSGNTIYF
CDR3 DNA: TGCGCCAGCAGCCAAGCGACGGCGGCCTACTCTGGAAACACCATATATTTT

D gene: .
V gene: TRBV5-1
clone size: .
J gene: TRBJ1-3
CDR3 protein: CASSVLPPRGSASGNTIYF
CDR3 DNA: TGCGCCAGCAGCGTTCTTCCACCGAGGGGCAGCGCCTCTGGAAACACCATATATTTT

D gene: .
V gene: TRBV19
clone size: .
J gene: TRBJ2-7
CDR3 protein: CASRDSPYEQYF
CDR3 DNA: TGTGCCAGTAGGGACAGCCCGTACGAGCAGTACTTC

D gene: .
V gene: TRBV28
clone size: .
J gene: TRBJ1-5
CDR3 protein: CASSLGGRPQHF
CDR3 DNA: TGTGCCAGCAGTTTGGGGGGAAGGCCCCAGCATTTT

D gene: TRBD2
V gene: TRBV2
clone size: .
J gene: TRBJ2-1
CDR3 protein: CASSVGLAGGAEQFF
CDR3 DNA: TGTGCCAGCAGTGTAGGACTAGCGGGAGGGGCTGAGCAGTTCTTC

D gene: TRBD1
V gene: TRBV9
clone size: .
J gene: TRBJ1-5
CDR3 protein: CASSVAPGGQPQHF
CDR3 DNA: TGTGCCAGCAGCGTAGCCCCAGGGGGCCAGCCCCAGCATTTT

D gene: TRBD1
V gene: TRBV19
clone size: .
J gene: TRBJ1-4
CDR3 protein: CASSVGQKNEKLFF
CDR3 DNA: TGTGCCAGTAGTGTGGGACAGAAGAATGAAAAACTGTTTTTT

D gene: .
V gene: TRBV30
clone size: .
J gene: TRBJ1-1
CDR3 protein: CAWSISGTVVVFF
CDR3 DNA: TGTGCCTGGAGTATCTCCGGGACGGTGGTAGTTTTCTTT

D gene: .
V gene: TRBV7-9
clone size: .
J gene: TRBJ2-5
CDR3 protein: CASSLGKQETQYF
CDR3 DNA: TGTGCCAGCAGCCTCGGGAAACAAGAGACCCAGTACTTC

D gene: TRBD1
V gene: TRBV6-6
clone size: .
J gene: TRBJ2-5
CDR3 protein: CASRQGAGETQYF
CDR3 DNA: TGTGCCAGCAGACAGGGGGCGGGAGAGACCCAGTACTTC

D gene: .
V gene: TRBV6-6
clone size: .
J gene: TRBJ2-7
CDR3 protein: CASRDPRYGEQYF
CDR3 DNA: TGTGCCAGCAGGGACCCACGGTACGGGGAGCAGTACTTC

D gene: .
V gene: TRBV6-6
clone size: .
J gene: TRBJ1-1
CDR3 protein: CASSYLDSNTEAFF
CDR3 DNA: TGTGCCAGCAGTTACCTCGACAGCAACACTGAAGCTTTCTTT

D gene: TRBD2
V gene: TRBV19
clone size: .
J gene: TRBJ2-1
CDR3 protein: CASSTSTSGRFKQFF
CDR3 DNA: TGTGCCAGTAGTACCTCCACTAGCGGGAGGTTTAAGCAGTTCTTC

D gene: .
V gene: TRBV19
clone size: .
J gene: TRBJ2-1
CDR3 protein: CASSPQGRALVYNEQFF
CDR3 DNA: TGTGCCAGTAGTCCCCAGGGGCGGGCCCTCGTGTACAATGAGCAGTTCTTC

D gene: TRBD1
V gene: TRBV10-2
clone size: .
J gene: TRBJ1-1
CDR3 protein: CASSAQGAGTEAFF
CDR3 DNA: TGCGCCAGCAGTGCCCAGGGGGCCGGCACTGAAGCTTTCTTT

D gene: .
V gene: TRBV12-2
clone size: .
J gene: TRBJ1-4
CDR3 protein: CASRLVRAREKLFF
CDR3 DNA: TGTGCAAGTCGCTTAGTAAGGGCCCGAGAAAAACTGTTTTTT

D gene: .
V gene: TRBV5-1
clone size: .
J gene: TRBJ1-5
CDR3 protein: CASSFDGGQPQHF
CDR3 DNA: TGCGCCAGCAGCTTTGACGGGGGTCAGCCCCAGCATTTT

D gene: .
V gene: TRBV10-1
clone size: many
J gene: TRBJ2-7
CDR3 protein: CASSPGDQGSDEQYF
CDR3 DNA: TGCGCCAGCAGCCCGGGAGACCAGGGATCCGACGAGCAGTACTTC

D gene: TRBD1
V gene: TRBV5-1
clone size: .
J gene: TRBJ1-2
CDR3 protein: CASSPEGAGGYTF
CDR3 DNA: TGCGCCAGCAGCCCGGAGGGGGCGGGTGGCTACACCTTC

D gene: .
V gene: TRBV12-5
clone size: .
J gene: TRBJ2-2
CDR3 protein: CASVRGTANTGELFF
CDR3 DNA: TGTGCTAGTGTTCGCGGGACGGCGAACACCGGGGAGCTGTTTTTT

D gene: .
V gene: TRBV7-9
clone size: .
J gene: TRBJ1-5
CDR3 protein: CASSLAGDRQPQHF
CDR3 DNA: TGTGCCAGCAGCTTAGCGGGGGATCGTCAGCCCCAGCATTTT

D gene: TRBD1
V gene: TRBV5-1
clone size: few
J gene: TRBJ1-4
CDR3 protein: CASSPGTGLIKLFF
CDR3 DNA: TGCGCCAGCAGCCCCGGGACAGGGCTTATAAAACTGTTTTTT

D gene: TRBD1
V gene: TRBV6-1
clone size: .
J gene: TRBJ2-2
CDR3 protein: CASRQSRGSTGELFF
CDR3 DNA: TGTGCCAGCAGGCAAAGCAGGGGGTCCACCGGGGAGCTGTTTTTT

D gene: .
V gene: TRBV28
clone size: .
J gene: TRBJ1-5
CDR3 protein: CASRRGEQPQHF
CDR3 DNA: TGTGCCAGCAGGAGGGGGGAGCAGCCCCAGCATTTT

D gene: .
V gene: TRBV7-2
clone size: .
J gene: TRBJ2-1
CDR3 protein: CASSLWAAVGVSYNEQFF
CDR3 DNA: TGTGCCAGCAGCTTATGGGCTGCCGTAGGCGTCTCCTACAATGAGCAGTTCTTC

D gene: .
V gene: TRBV10-3
clone size: .
J gene: TRBJ2-2
CDR3 protein: CAISVGGITGELFF
CDR3 DNA: TGTGCCATCTCCGTAGGAGGAATCACCGGGGAGCTGTTTTTT

D gene: .
V gene: TRBV4-1
clone size: .
J gene: TRBJ1-6
CDR3 protein: CASSQDYGVGSPLHF
CDR3 DNA: TGCGCCAGCAGCCAAGATTACGGTGTGGGTTCACCCCTCCACTTT

D gene: .
V gene: TRBV5-1
clone size: .
J gene: TRBJ2-2
CDR3 protein: CASSPLDRELFF
CDR3 DNA: TGCGCCAGCAGCCCCCTCGATCGGGAGCTGTTTTTT

D gene: .
V gene: TRBV6-1
clone size: few
J gene: TRBJ2-5
CDR3 protein: CASSDGGRETQYF
CDR3 DNA: TGTGCCAGCAGTGATGGAGGTCGGGAGACCCAGTACTTC

D gene: .
V gene: TRBV7-9
clone size: .
J gene: TRBJ2-5
CDR3 protein: CASSRGAGETQYF
CDR3 DNA: TGTGCCAGCAGCAGGGGAGCGGGAGAGACCCAGTACTTC

D gene: .
V gene: TRBV7-3
clone size: once
J gene: TRBJ1-3
CDR3 protein: CASSLDGYTIYF
CDR3 DNA: TGTGCCAGCAGCTTAGACGGATACACCATATATTTT

D gene: .
V gene: TRBV28
clone size: few
J gene: TRBJ1-1
CDR3 protein: CASTRLGLNTEAFF
CDR3 DNA: TGTGCCAGCACCCGACTCGGGTTGAACACTGAAGCTTTCTTT

D gene: TRBD1
V gene: TRBV5-5
clone size: .
J gene: TRBJ2-7
CDR3 protein: CASSLGTGGVIYEQYF
CDR3 DNA: TGTGCCAGCAGCCTAGGGACAGGGGGCGTGATCTACGAGCAGTACTTC

D gene: .
V gene: TRBV5-1
clone size: .
J gene: TRBJ1-4
CDR3 protein: CASSLAAGAEKLFF
CDR3 DNA: TGCGCCAGCAGCTTGGCCGCTGGGGCTGAAAAACTGTTTTTT

D gene: .
V gene: TRBV7-9
clone size: once
J gene: TRBJ2-7
CDR3 protein: CASRLVGGPSYEQYF
CDR3 DNA: TGTGCCAGCAGGCTAGTCGGGGGTCCCTCCTACGAGCAGTACTTC